This TCR delta chain appears in the sequencing data of a study of γδ T cells in repeated Plasmodium falciparum infection. For the study at large: Malian repertoires were sampled cross-sectionally without transmission and longitudinally through febrile malaria.

With respect to this clone: This likely stems from a read error, as it lies one base from a far larger clone. The sample carries other DNA sequences with the same CDR3.

TCRdb reran clone calling via CATT on the multiplex PCR reads. The sample has about 93,000 delta-chain clones; 0.75% to 1% are singletons. Flow sorting of PBMC yielded separate Vgamma9/Vdelta2+ and Vdelta2-negative gammadelta T cell populations for bulk repertoire analysis. Germline V gene data show CDR1 as GEAIGNYY and CDR2 as EKD. V was pared by 1 base and J by 6 bases, with 9 bases of the junction left unmatched. The CDR3 is 16 amino acids. Material for sequencing was gamma-delta T cells from blood. The sequence was obtained from a pool of human donors (malaria-infected and uninfected, not separated). The chain couples TRDV2 to TRDJ1, with 11 bases lining up with TRDD3. TCRdb carries no J gene annotation; the J gene was assigned here by matching the DNA with germline. The CDR3 DNA follows: TGTGCCTGTGACACGACTGGGGGATATGGTTCCCATAAACTCATCTTT. Protein product: CACDTTGGYGSHKLIF.